This T cell receptor (beta chain) emerged from a study of monozygotic twins with inflammatory bowel disease. Whole-study findings and limits: Support for a single strong signal or clonotype associated with IBD was absent. A reduction in TCRbeta diversity (inverse Simpson) was seen in IBD patients relative to healthy co-twins. Among the T cells, different subtypes could not be distinguished.

With the 5' RACE reads reprocessed, TCRdb shows one record per CDR3 protein and no DNA. Its clone listing holds approximately 150,000 distinct CDR3 sequences. Turning to this clonotype: The antigen is unknown.

The CDR3 covers 13 residues. The germline gives CDR1 SGHTA, CDR2 FQGTGA. This chain connects TRBV7-3 to TRBJ1-1. This sequence was found in a human donor with ulcerative colitis or Crohn's disease, or a healthy co-twin of an affected twin (not recorded which). Sequenced input: blood. The CDR3 loop is CASSLTTNTEAFF.